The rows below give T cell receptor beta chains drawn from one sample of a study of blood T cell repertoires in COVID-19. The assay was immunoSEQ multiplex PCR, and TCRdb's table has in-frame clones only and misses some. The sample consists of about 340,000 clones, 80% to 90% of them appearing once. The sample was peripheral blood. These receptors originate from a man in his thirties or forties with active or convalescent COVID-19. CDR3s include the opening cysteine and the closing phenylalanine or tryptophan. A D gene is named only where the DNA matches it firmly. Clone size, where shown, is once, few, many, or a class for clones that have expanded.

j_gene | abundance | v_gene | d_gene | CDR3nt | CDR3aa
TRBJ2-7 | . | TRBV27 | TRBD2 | TGTGCCAGCAGTCCCCTGGGGGGAGCGGGGTCCCACGAGCAGTACTTC | CASSPLGGAGSHEQYF
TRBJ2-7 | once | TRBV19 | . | TGTGCCAGTAGTTTGACAGCCGGTCTCTCCTACGAGCAGTACTTC | CASSLTAGLSYEQYF
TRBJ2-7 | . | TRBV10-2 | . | TGCGCCAGCAGTAACCAGGGTAGAGGCGAGCAGTACTTC | CASSNQGRGEQYF
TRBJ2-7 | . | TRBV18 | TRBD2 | TGTGCCAGCTCACCAGGACTAGCGGGAAGCGAGCAGTACTTC | CASSPGLAGSEQYF
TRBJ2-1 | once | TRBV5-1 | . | TGCGCCAGCAGCCTACAGGGTATCGACAATGAGCAGTTCTTC | CASSLQGIDNEQFF
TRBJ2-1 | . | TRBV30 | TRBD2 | TGTGCCTGGAACAAAGCGGGGGGTACCAATGAGCAGTTCTTC | CAWNKAGGTNEQFF
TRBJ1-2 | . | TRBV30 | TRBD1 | TGTGCCTGGGGTACAGGGGGTTTAAGAGGCTACACCTTC | CAWGTGGLRGYTF
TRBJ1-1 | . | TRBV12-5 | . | TGTGCTAGTGGTTTTGTGGGAGCTGAAGCTTTCTTT | CASGFVGAEAFF
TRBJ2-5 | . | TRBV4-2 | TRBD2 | TGTGCCAGCAGGAAGTACGGGGAATCTACTAGCGGGGGGCCAGAGACCCAGTACTTC | CASRKYGESTSGGPETQYF
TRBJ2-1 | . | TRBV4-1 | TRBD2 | TGCGCCAGCAGCCAAAGGACTAGCGGGAGGGTCAATGAGCAGTTCTTC | CASSQRTSGRVNEQFF
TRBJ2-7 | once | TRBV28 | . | TGTGCCAGCAACAGACAGACCCCCTACGAGCAGTACTTC | CASNRQTPYEQYF